The TCR beta chain under discussion was sequenced for a study of CD8 T cells in ankylosing spondylitis. TCRdb re-derived calls from the 5' RACE reads in MiXCR, one entry per CDR3 protein. Here the sample spans 200,000 or so distinct CDR3 sequences, 10% to 15% being singletons. Notes on the study in general: There were earlier reports of some motif variants in reactive arthritis synovial fluid and blood.

The CDR3 is made up of 13 amino acids. With 3 bases removed from V and 6 bases from J, the gap between germline ends came to 10 bases. This clonotype came up a few times. Antigen: not known. The V call is TRBV12-3 or TRBV12-4, the J call TRBJ2-3, with D tentatively TRBD1 or TRBD2 (5 bases each). Sequencing input: blood, either unsorted or a sorted T cell fraction (not recorded which). The clonotype was recovered from a female donor with ankylosing spondylitis or in good health (not recorded which). In nucleotides, the CDR3 is TGTGCCAGCAGTTTCGGGGCTCTCGATACGCAGTATTTT. As protein: CASSFGALDTQYF.